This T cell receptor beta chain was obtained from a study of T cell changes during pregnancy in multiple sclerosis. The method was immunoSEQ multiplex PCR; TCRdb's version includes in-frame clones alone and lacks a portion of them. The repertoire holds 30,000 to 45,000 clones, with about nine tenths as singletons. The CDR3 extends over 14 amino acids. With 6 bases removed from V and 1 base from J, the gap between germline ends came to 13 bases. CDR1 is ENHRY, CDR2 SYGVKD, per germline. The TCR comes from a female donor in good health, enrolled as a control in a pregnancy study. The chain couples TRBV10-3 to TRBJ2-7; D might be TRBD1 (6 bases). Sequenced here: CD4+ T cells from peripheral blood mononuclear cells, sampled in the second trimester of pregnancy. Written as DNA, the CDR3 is TGTGCCATCAGCGTTTCCGGACAGTCCTACGAGCAGTACTTC. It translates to CAISVSGQSYEQYF.